This T cell receptor (beta chain) appears in the sequencing data of a study of blood T cell repertoires in COVID-19. Data came from immunoSEQ multiplex PCR; TCRdb stores just in-frame clones and leaves some out. Found here are over 200,000 clones, 80% to 90% of them singletons; the top ten hold approximately 2%. This clonotype was obtained from a woman between 45 and 60 years old who had recovered from COVID-19. Material for sequencing was PBMCs or T cells enriched from blood (not recorded which).

The CDR3 region has the DNA TGTGCCAGCAGCGCGGGAAAGGTTAGCACAGATACGCAGTATTTT. It translates to CASSAGKVSTDTQYF. The gene calls are TRBV9 and TRBJ2-3, with a tentative D call TRBD2 (5 bases). V was pared by 3 bases and J by 0 bases, with 11 bases between. The CDR3 loop spans 15 amino acids. Germline V lookup: CDR1 SGDLS, CDR2 YYNGEE.